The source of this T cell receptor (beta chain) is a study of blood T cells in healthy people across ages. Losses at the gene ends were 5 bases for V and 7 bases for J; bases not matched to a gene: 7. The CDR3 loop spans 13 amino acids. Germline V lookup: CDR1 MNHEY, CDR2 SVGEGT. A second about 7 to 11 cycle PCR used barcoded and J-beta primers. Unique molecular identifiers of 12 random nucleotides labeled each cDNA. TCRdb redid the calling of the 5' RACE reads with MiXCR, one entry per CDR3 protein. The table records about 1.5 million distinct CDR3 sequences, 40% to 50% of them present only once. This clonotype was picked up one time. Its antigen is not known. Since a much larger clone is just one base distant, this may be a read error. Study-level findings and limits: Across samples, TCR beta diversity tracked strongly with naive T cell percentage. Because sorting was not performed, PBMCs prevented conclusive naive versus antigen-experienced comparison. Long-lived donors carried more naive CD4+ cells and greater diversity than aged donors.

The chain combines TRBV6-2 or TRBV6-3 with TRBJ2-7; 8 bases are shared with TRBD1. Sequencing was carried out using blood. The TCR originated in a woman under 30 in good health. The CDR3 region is CASSRTGTGEQYF. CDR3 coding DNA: TGTGCCAGCAGTCGGACAGGGACTGGTGAGCAGTACTTC.